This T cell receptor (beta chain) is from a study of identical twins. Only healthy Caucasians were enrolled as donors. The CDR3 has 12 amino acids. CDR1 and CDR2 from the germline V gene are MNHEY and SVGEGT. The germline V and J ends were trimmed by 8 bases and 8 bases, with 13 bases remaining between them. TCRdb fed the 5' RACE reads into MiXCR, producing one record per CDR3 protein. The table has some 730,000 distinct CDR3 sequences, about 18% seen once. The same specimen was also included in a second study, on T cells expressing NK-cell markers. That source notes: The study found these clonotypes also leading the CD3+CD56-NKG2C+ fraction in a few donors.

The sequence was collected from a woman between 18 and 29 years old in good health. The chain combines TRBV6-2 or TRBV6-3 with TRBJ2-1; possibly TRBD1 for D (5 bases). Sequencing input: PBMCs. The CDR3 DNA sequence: TGTGCCAGCGCCTCTAGGGGTGATGAGCAGTTCTTC. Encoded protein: CASASRGDEQFF.